This T cell receptor (beta chain) was identified in a study of T-cell memory formation after mild COVID-19. Study conclusions and caveats: Day 15 to 85 contracting clones showed balanced CD4/CD8; later expanders leaned CD4+.

TCRdb processed the 5' RACE reads anew with MiXCR; each CDR3 protein has one entry. The sample lists approximately 390,000 distinct CDR3 sequences; about 15% were seen once. This clonotype was detected a few times. Its antigen is undetermined. CDR1 and CDR2 (germline): SGHTA, FQGNSA. J gave up 8 bases and V 4 bases, and 9 bases lay outside the gene matches. The CDR3 totals 14 residues. This TCR was recovered from a young man who had mild COVID-19 (a few samples of this study predate the infection). Cell type and time point are not known. This sequence joins TRBV7-2 and TRBJ2-5; 8 nucleotides line up with TRBD2. The sequencing sample was made of PBMCs or a T cell subset sorted from them (not recorded which). The CDR3 nucleotides read TGTGCCAGCAGCTACGAGCGGGGGCCTGGAACCCAGTACTTC. Translated: CASSYERGPGTQYF.